This record looks at one T cell receptor (beta chain) sequence and its context. No antigen is known for it. Trimming took 3 bases from V and 4 from J; bases not matched to a gene: 12. The germline gives CDR1 SGHDT, CDR2 YYEEEE. This CDR3 has 16 residues. Certain patients, namely those with other autoimmune diseases, uncontrolled infections, pregnancy or lactation, were excluded. The starting material, around 9.3 ml of fresh peripheral blood, provided the PBMCs. The sample belongs to a study of Graves' ophthalmopathy and Graves' hyperthyroidism. The TCR beta CDR3 regions underwent amplification from RNA transcripts. Second-round multiplex PCR came after first-round RT-PCR with HTBI primers. TCRdb redid the calling of the multiplex PCR reads with MiXCR, one entry per CDR3 protein. The sample lists hundreds of thousands of distinct CDR3 sequences; about 38% were seen once. General observations from the study: Most thyroid-expanded clonotypes exceeding 0.001 frequency were also found in blood.

The TCR was taken from an adult man with Graves' ophthalmopathy. Material: peripheral blood. V and J are TRBV5-6 and TRBJ1-1; 7 positions match TRBD1. The CDR3 sequence: CASSSQGPQWVTEAFF. CDR3 bases: TGTGCCAGCAGCTCACAGGGGCCGCAGTGGGTCACTGAAGCTTTCTTT. Using reference TRBV5-6 and TRBJ1-1 for the parts outside the CDR3, the full variable domain is DAGVTQSPTHLIKTRGQQVTLRCSPKSGHDTVSWYQQALGQGPQFIFQYYEEEERQRGNFPDRFSGHQFPNYSSELNVNALLLGDSALYLCASSSQGPQWVTEAFFGQGTRLTVV.